These 5 T cell receptor beta chains were sequenced from one sample in a study of coeliac disease. Some clones are missing from TCRdb's copy, which holds only in-frame ones; the method was immunoSEQ multiplex PCR. The repertoire holds about 9,400 clones, 67% seen once, with about 19% in the top ten. What was sequenced was lamina propria lymphocytes from the gut. These receptors all come from an older woman with celiac disease.

This clone was recorded only once. The chain couples TRBV6-1 to TRBJ2-7; maybe TRBD1 (5 bases). The germline CDR1 and CDR2 sequences are MNHNS and SASEGT. V was shortened by 0 bases and J by 1 base, with 7 bases between the two germline ends. The CDR3 is 14 residues long. Here the CDR3 reads CASSEAQGSYEQYF. The CDR3, as DNA: TGTGCCAGCAGTGAAGCGCAGGGTTCCTACGAGCAGTACTTC.

The J gene is TRBJ2-7, the V gene TRBV9; weak D call: TRBD2 (6 bases). Trimming took 4 bases from V and 10 from J, leaving 21 bases between them. Germline loops: CDR1 SGDLS, CDR2 YYNGEE. This CDR3 comprises 14 residues. CDR3 loop: CASSSNPTRGIQYF. The DNA of the CDR3 is TGTGCCAGCAGCTCTAACCCAACCCGGGGGATCCAGTACTTC.

This clone was seen only a few times. The chain carries TRBV5-1 and TRBJ2-7; no firm D call. V lost 1 base and J 3 bases, leaving 8 bases between the germline ends. CDR1 and CDR2 from the germline V gene are SGHRS and YFSETQ. The CDR3 covers 13 residues. The chain's CDR3 is CASSLSDNYEQYF. Written as DNA, the CDR3 is TGCGCCAGCAGCTTGAGTGACAACTACGAGCAGTACTTC.

Notes on this clone: This sample includes further DNA sequences coding for the same CDR3. The chain employs TRBV7-6 and TRBJ2-5, with TRBD2 matching 13 bases. The V and J ends lost 5 bases and 2 bases, in that order; junction bases with no gene match: 2. CDR3 length: 15 amino acids. Germline V gene lookup returns CDR1 SGHVS and CDR2 FNYEAQ. The CDR3 loop is CASSGTSGDQETQYF. CDR3 DNA: TGTGCCAGCAGCGGGACTAGCGGGGATCAAGAGACCCAGTACTTC.

The CDR3 protein is CASSYSQGAGTEAFF. CDR3 nucleotide sequence: TGTGCCAGCAGTTACTCACAGGGGGCGGGCACTGAAGCTTTCTTT. The genes are TRBV6-6 and TRBJ1-1; TRBD1 aligns across 9 bases. V was clipped by 0 bases and J by 4 bases; unmatched bases: 3. The germline CDR1 and CDR2 sequences are MNHNY and SVGAGI (reference sequence). This CDR3 contains 15 residues.